A single sample gave rise to the 8 T cell receptor beta chains below, sequenced in a study of response to subunit inactivated influenza vaccine. TCRdb reprocessed the RT-PCR reads via MiXCR and lists one record per CDR3 protein. The profile shows 450,000 to 600,000 distinct CDR3 sequences, more than 15% of them singletons. Specimen: CD4+ T cells sorted from PBMCs, collected roughly 24 months after vaccination. The receptors were sampled from a man between 50 and 69 years old who received an inactivated influenza vaccine.

Note on this clonotype: At one end the junction does not follow the germline gene, possibly because of a read error. The chain couples TRBV12-3 or TRBV12-4 to TRBJ1-1, with 7 nucleotides matching TRBD1. The CDR3 totals 13 residues. CDR3 DNA sequence: TGTCCCAGCAGGGTGAACAGGGGCACTGAAGCTTTCTTT. Protein product: CPSRVNRGTEAFF.

In its sample, this clonotype was seen a few times. V is TRBV15 and J is TRBJ2-5; D is undetermined. Per germline, CDR1 LNHNV and CDR2 YYDKDF (reference sequence). Trimming took off 8 bases at V and 4 bases at J, with 14 bases between the two ends. The CDR3 runs to 13 residues. The CDR3 sequence: CATGKGNAETQYF. CDR3 sequence (DNA): TGTGCCACCGGAAAAGGGAATGCAGAGACCCAGTACTTC.

The V call is TRBV18, the J call TRBJ2-3; 9 nucleotides agree with TRBD1. Trimming took 2 bases from V and 2 from J; bases not matched to a gene: 8. The CDR3 length is 17 residues. Germline V CDR1 and CDR2: KGHSH, LQKENI. CDR3 residues: CASSPFGGQGFTDTQYF. The DNA of the CDR3 is TGTGCCAGCTCACCATTCGGGGGACAGGGATTCACAGATACGCAGTATTTT.

This clonotype was observed a handful of times. CDR3 protein: CATADSVNQPQHF. In nucleotides, the CDR3 is TGTGCCACCGCCGACAGCGTGAATCAGCCCCAGCATTTT. This chain links TRBV19 with TRBJ1-5; possible D gene TRBD1, 5 bases. The length of the CDR3 is 13 residues. Germline CDR1 reads LNHDA; CDR2 reads SQIVND (reference sequence). V lost 10 bases and J 4 bases, leaving 14 bases between the germline ends.

The chain recombines TRBV25-1 with TRBJ1-4; D unresolved. The CDR3 totals 15 residues. Trimming pared 1 base from V and 5 bases from J, leaving 11 bases between. Germline V lookup: CDR1 MGHDK, CDR2 SYGVNS. The DNA for the CDR3 is TGTGCCAGCAGTGAATCGGGCAACCCAAATGAAAAACTGTTTTTT. It yields the protein CASSESGNPNEKLFF.

CDR3 in amino acids: CASSEVPYPSGVAKNIQYF. As DNA, the CDR3 is TGCGCCAGCTCCGAAGTGCCCTACCCTAGCGGGGTAGCCAAAAACATTCAGTACTTC. This chain connects TRBV5-1 to TRBJ2-4; 9 bases are a match to TRBD2. This CDR3 has 19 amino acids. Losses at the gene ends were 7 bases for V and 0 bases for J; bases not matched to a gene: 17. CDR1 is SGHRS, CDR2 YFSETQ, per germline. The variable domain in full, completed from reference TRBV5-1 and TRBJ2-4, reads KAGVTQTPRYLIKTRGQQVTLSCSPISGHRSVSWYQQTPGQGLQFLFEYFSETQRNKGNFPGRFSGRQFSNSRSEMNVSTLELGDSALYLCASSEVPYPSGVAKNIQYFGAGTRLSVL.

This clonotype was seen a few times. The gene calls are TRBV5-1 and TRBJ2-5, with D perhaps assigned TRBD1 or TRBD2 (5 bases each). The CDR3 sequence is 16 residues long. In germline, CDR1 is SGHRS, CDR2 YFSETQ. V was trimmed by 4 bases and J by 1 base, leaving 17 bases between them. This CDR3 is CASSPGTGGSQETQYF. In nucleotides, the CDR3 is TGCGCCAGCAGCCCCGGGACCGGAGGATCCCAAGAGACCCAGTACTTC.

The rearrangement links TRBV6-1 to TRBJ1-3, with 9 bases identical to TRBD1. The germline V gene encodes CDR1 MNHNS and CDR2 SASEGT. Unmatched junction bases numbered 8, after V lost 5 bases and J lost 0 bases. CDR3 length: 17 residues. For the CDR3, the DNA is TGTGCCAGCAGTCCGACAGGGGGGATTCCCTCTGGAAACACCATATATTTT. Translation: CASSPTGGIPSGNTIYF.